These T cell receptor beta chains were read from a single sample in a study of CD8+CD57+ T cells in acquired aplastic anemia. MiXCR, applied by TCRdb to the reads, yields one record per CDR3 protein. The sample includes about 81,000 distinct CDR3 sequences, 40% to 50% of them seen just once. The source material was sorted CD4+, CD8+, or CD8+CD57+ T cells (not recorded which) from PBMCs. Receptors originate from a human donor in good health, serving as a control. Both conserved end residues are part of each CDR3. D genes are given only for firm matches. The size entry is marked missing in some rows and otherwise reads once, few, many or a size class.

TRBV27	few	TRBJ2-3	TRBD2	CASSFALAGPTDTQYF	TGTGCCAGCAGTTTTGCCCTAGCGGGGCCCACAGATACGCAGTATTTT
TRBV7-9	NA	TRBJ1-2	NA	CASSQGFDYGYTF	TGTGCCAGCAGCCAGGGGTTCGACTATGGCTACACCTTC
TRBV6-1	NA	TRBJ2-1	TRBD1	CASTSSGTGSDEQFF	TGTGCCAGCACCTCCTCGGGGACAGGCAGCGATGAGCAGTTCTTC
TRBV12-3/TRBV12-4	NA	TRBJ1-3	TRBD1	CASSQYGQGMYGSTIYF	TGTGCCAGCAGCCAATACGGACAGGGGATGTATGGAAGCACCATATATTTT
TRBV6-1	NA	TRBJ1-2	TRBD1	CASSPRTGGHSNYGYTF	TGTGCCAGCAGCCCGCGGACAGGGGGCCATTCTAACTATGGCTACACCTTC
TRBV30	NA	TRBJ2-7	TRBD2	CASGGASGNIEQCF	TGTGCTTCGGGGGGGGCTAGCGGGAATATAGAGCAGTGCTTC
TRBV15	NA	TRBJ1-1	TRBD1	CATSRPGQGTEAFF	TGTGCCACCAGCAGACCGGGACAGGGCACTGAAGCTTTCTTT
TRBV9	NA	TRBJ2-1	TRBD2	CASSVGSGGYNEQFF	TGTGCCAGCAGCGTAGGCAGCGGGGGGTACAATGAGCAGTTCTTC
TRBV2	many	TRBJ2-1	NA	CAGGLGNEQFF	TGTGCCGGAGGGCTTGGCAATGAGCAGTTCTTC
TRBV6-5	many	TRBJ2-7	TRBD1	CASSYGTGGTDEQYF	TGTGCCAGCAGTTACGGGACAGGGGGCACCGACGAGCAGTACTTC
TRBV2	few	TRBJ1-1	NA	CASSIFRGTTEAFF	TGTGCCAGCAGTATTTTTCGGGGGACCACTGAAGCTTTCTTT
TRBV19	NA	TRBJ2-5	NA	CASSIVGGETQYF	TGTGCCAGTAGTATAGTGGGGGGAGAGACCCAGTACTTC
TRBV20-1	many	TRBJ2-7	TRBD1	CSARRTYRGHEQYF	TGCAGTGCTAGACGAACTTACAGGGGGCACGAGCAGTACTTC
TRBV11-2	many	TRBJ2-7	TRBD2	CASRLSGGLREQYF	TGTGCCAGCAGGCTCTCGGGGGGACTGAGGGAGCAGTACTTC
TRBV4-1	NA	TRBJ1-5	NA	CASSQDSSESNQPQHF	TGCGCCAGCAGCCAAGACAGTTCGGAAAGCAATCAGCCCCAGCATTTT
TRBV2	NA	TRBJ2-5	NA	CASRARRSQYF	TGTGCCAGCAGGGCTCGTAGGTCCCAGTACTTC
TRBV10-1	NA	TRBJ2-2	NA	CASSSARQGIGELFF	TGCGCCAGCAGCTCGGCCCGCCAGGGGATCGGGGAGCTGTTTTTT
TRBV7-9	NA	TRBJ2-3	NA	CASSATDTQYF	TGTGCCAGCAGTGCCACGGATACGCAGTATTTT
TRBV11-3	many	TRBJ1-1	NA	CASTGTEKAFF	TGTGCCAGCACCGGGACCGAAAAAGCTTTCTTT
TRBV10-3	few	TRBJ2-7	TRBD1	CAISEPNRDREYEQYF	TGTGCCATCAGTGAGCCAAACCGGGACAGGGAGTACGAGCAGTACTTC
TRBV19	many	TRBJ1-1	NA	CASSLLNTEAFF	TGTGCCAGTAGCCTCTTGAACACTGAAGCTTTCTTT
TRBV9	many	TRBJ2-5	TRBD2	CASSPGTSGAETQYF	TGTGCCAGCAGCCCAGGGACTAGCGGGGCAGAGACCCAGTACTTC
TRBV19	NA	TRBJ1-5	NA	CASSIGENSNQPQHF	TGTGCCAGTAGTATAGGGGAGAATAGCAATCAGCCCCAGCATTTT
TRBV9	NA	TRBJ2-2	TRBD2	CASSETSGRNRELFF	TGTGCCAGCAGCGAGACTAGCGGGAGGAACAGGGAGCTGTTTTTT
TRBV7-9	once	TRBJ1-2	NA	CASSLGSLNGYTF	TGTGCCAGCAGCTTGGGCAGCTTGAATGGCTACACCTTC
TRBV5-1	NA	TRBJ1-2	NA	CASSYDGDYGYTF	TGCGCCAGCAGTTATGACGGCGACTATGGCTACACCTTC
TRBV15	NA	TRBJ1-1	NA	CATSRDSWNTEAFF	TGTGCCACCAGCAGAGATTCCTGGAACACTGAAGCTTTCTTT
TRBV5-3	NA	TRBJ1-6	NA	CASSLLGPLHF	TGTGCCAGCAGCTTATTGGGTCCCCTCCACTTT
TRBV19	many	TRBJ2-5	TRBD1	CASSMENRGRETQYF	TGTGCCAGTAGTATGGAAAACAGGGGGAGAGAGACCCAGTACTTC
TRBV4-1	many	TRBJ2-7	NA	CASSLGESEGYEQYF	TGCGCCAGCAGCCTCGGGGAAAGCGAGGGCTACGAGCAGTACTTC
TRBV29-1	NA	TRBJ2-3	TRBD2	CSVEVGGVVTDTQYF	TGCAGCGTTGAAGTTGGGGGGGTGGTCACAGATACGCAGTATTTT
TRBV9	many	TRBJ2-7	TRBD2	CASSPATSGYYEQYF	TGTGCCAGCAGCCCAGCGACTAGCGGGTACTACGAGCAGTACTTC
TRBV5-8	NA	TRBJ2-5	NA	CASSLVTDQVETQYF	TGTGCCAGCAGCTTGGTAACAGATCAAGTTGAGACCCAGTACTTC
TRBV5-6	NA	TRBJ1-4	TRBD1	CASKTLDRDEKLFF	TGTGCCAGCAAGACCCTTGACAGGGATGAAAAACTGTTTTTT
TRBV12-3/TRBV12-4	NA	TRBJ2-2	NA	CASRERDSFTGELFF	TGTGCCAGCAGAGAGCGGGACAGCTTCACCGGGGAGCTGTTTTTT
TRBV19	NA	TRBJ1-5	NA	CASSIVTNQPQHF	TGTGCCAGTAGTATAGTGACAAATCAGCCCCAGCATTTT
TRBV11-1	NA	TRBJ2-1	TRBD2	CASSWETSGRDNEQFF	TGTGCCAGCAGCTGGGAGACTAGCGGGAGGGATAATGAGCAGTTCTTC
TRBV27	NA	TRBJ2-7	NA	CASSSTGTGGHEQYF	TGTGCCAGCAGTTCGACCGGGACTGGGGGCCACGAGCAGTACTTC
TRBV10-3	NA	TRBJ2-1	NA	CAISESTFNEQFF	TGTGCCATCAGTGAGTCAACTTTTAATGAGCAGTTCTTC
TRBV28	NA	TRBJ1-6	NA	CASSLAESHSYNSPLHF	TGTGCCAGCAGTTTAGCGGAGAGTCACTCCTATAATTCACCCCTCCACTTT
TRBV29-1	NA	TRBJ2-1	NA	CSVVSGRSYNEQLF	TGCAGCGTTGTTTCAGGGCGCTCCTACAATGAGCAGCTCTTC
TRBV10-3	few	TRBJ1-6	TRBD1	CATLTGGNSPLHF	TGTGCCACCCTGACAGGGGGCAATTCACCCCTCCACTTT
TRBV9	many	TRBJ2-7	NA	CASSVDLSDKGPTYEQYF	TGTGCCAGCAGCGTAGACCTCAGCGACAAAGGGCCCACCTACGAGCAGTACTTC
TRBV2	once	TRBJ2-3	NA	CANSEAVDSRDTQYF	TGCGCCAACAGTGAAGCGGTCGACTCGCGAGATACGCAGTATTTT
TRBV24-1	many	TRBJ2-1	NA	CATSDFDRAVENNEQFF	TGTGCCACCAGTGATTTCGATCGGGCCGTCGAGAACAATGAGCAGTTCTTC